These 22 T cell receptor beta chains came from one sample sequenced in a study of blood T cell repertoires in COVID-19. Clones were sequenced by immunoSEQ multiplex PCR, and TCRdb holds only the in-frame ones, with some missing. The table includes around 200,000 clones, about 87% detected once. The sequenced material came from peripheral blood. All receptors come from a man in his forties with active or convalescent COVID-19.

This clone was detected a few times. This rearrangement joins TRBV5-4 to TRBJ2-7, with 10 bases identical to TRBD1. This CDR3 comprises 14 residues. Germline V CDR1 and CDR2: SGHNT, YYREEE (reference sequence). V trimming: 4 bases; J trimming: 6 bases; junction bases outside the gene matches: 7. CDR3: CASSNRQGAAEQYF. In nucleotides, the CDR3 is TGTGCCAGCAGCAACCGACAGGGGGCCGCCGAGCAGTACTTC. Filled out from reference TRBV5-4 and TRBJ2-7, the complete variable domain reads ETGVTQSPTHLIKTRGQQVTLRCSSQSGHNTVSWYQQALGQGPQFIFQYYREEENGRGNFPPRFSGLQFPNYSSELNVNALELDDSALYLCASSNRQGAAEQYFGPGTRLTVT.

The V and J genes are TRBV7-2 and TRBJ1-4; the match to TRBD1 covers 7 bases. The CDR3 consists of 14 residues. Trimming at V came to 5 bases and at J to 8 bases, leaving 8 bases not matched to a gene. Germline loops: CDR1 SGHTA, CDR2 FQGNSA. This CDR3 reads CASSPGGIREKLFF. The CDR3, as DNA: TGTGCCAGCAGCCCAGGGGGAATACGGGAAAAACTGTTTTTT.

This chain joins TRBV3-1 (or the pseudogene TRBV3-2) and TRBJ2-3; TRBD2 aligns across 8 bases. The V gene's germline CDR1 is LGHDT and CDR2 YNNKEL (reference sequence). V lost 2 bases to trimming and J lost 6 bases; unmatched junction nucleotides: 7. The CDR3 is made up of 15 amino acids. CDR3 amino acids: CASSQTGGTRDTQYF. CDR3 DNA sequence: TGTGCCAGCAGCCAAACGGGAGGGACCCGTGATACGCAGTATTTT.

This chain connects TRBV5-1 to TRBJ2-5; 7 bases are shared with TRBD1. CDR3 size: 15 residues. The V segment lost 3 bases and the J segment 0 bases; nucleotides outside the gene matches: 5. Germline CDR1 is SGHRS and CDR2 is YFSETQ. The CDR3 DNA reads as TGCGCCAGCAGCTCCTTACAGGGGTACCAAGAGACCCAGTACTTC. Its protein is CASSSLQGYQETQYF.

This sequence joins TRBV3-1 (or the pseudogene TRBV3-2) and TRBJ2-1; 8 bases fit TRBD1. This CDR3 region has 15 residues. Germline V gene lookup returns CDR1 LGHDT and CDR2 YNNKEL (reference sequence). V shed 0 bases and J 5 bases; nucleotides not matched to a gene: 3. The CDR3 region has the DNA TGTGCCAGCAGCCAAGATCAGGGGGCCAACAATGAGCAGTTCTTC. It translates to CASSQDQGANNEQFF.

This clone has only a few counts. V gene TRBV5-1 combines with J gene TRBJ2-2; TRBD1 might be the D (6 bases). V lost 3 bases, J lost 4 bases, and 13 bases lay in between. The CDR3 contains 15 residues. Per the germline V gene, CDR1 is SGHRS and CDR2 is YFSETQ. CDR3 region: CASSWSGASTGELFF. CDR3 sequence (DNA): TGCGCCAGCAGCTGGTCAGGGGCCTCCACCGGGGAGCTGTTTTTT.

This clone has just a few counts. The chain employs TRBV19 and TRBJ1-5, with TRBD1 matching 8 bases. The V and J ends lost 1 base and 6 bases, in that order; junction bases with no gene match: 11. The CDR3 length is 17 residues. Germline V gives CDR1 LNHDA, CDR2 SQIVND (reference sequence). The CDR3 bases are TGTGCCAGTAGTATAGTCCCTCGGACAGGGTGGGGTCAGCCCCAGCATTTT. Residues: CASSIVPRTGWGQPQHF.

This chain connects TRBV4-3 to TRBJ1-1; no firm D call. CDR1 and CDR2 from the germline V gene are LGHNA and YSLEER. The length of the CDR3 is 13 residues. V lost 4 bases and J lost 3, with 9 bases in between. For the CDR3, the DNA is TGCGCCAGCAGCCTCATTGGCCACACTGAAGCTTTCTTT. Translating it yields CASSLIGHTEAFF.

The genes are TRBV18 and TRBJ1-1, with D tentatively TRBD1 (5 bases). This CDR3 has 13 residues. V shed 3 bases and J shed 3 bases, with 8 bases lying between them. Germline assignment: CDR1 KGHSH and CDR2 LQKENI. CDR3 nucleotides: TGTGCCAGCTCACCGCGGGGGGACACTGAAGCTTTCTTT. It specifies CASSPRGDTEAFF.

This chain joins TRBV29-1 and TRBJ2-7; perhaps D is TRBD1 or TRBD2 (6 bases each). V gave up 7 bases and J gave up 4 bases, with 17 bases separating them. The CDR3 is 13 amino acids. Germline V gene sequence: CDR1 SQVTM, CDR2 ANQGSEA. CDR3 bases: TGCAGCGCCGGCGGGACACGAACTTACGAGCAGTACTTC. Protein: CSAGGTRTYEQYF.

This sequence joins TRBV3-1 (or the pseudogene TRBV3-2) and TRBJ2-1; D gene ambiguous. The ends were cut back, 1 base at V and 8 bases at J, with 6 bases in the middle. The CDR3 length is 12 residues. Germline V gene data show CDR1 as LGHDT and CDR2 as YNNKEL (reference sequence). The CDR3 DNA reads as TGTGCCAGCAGCCAAGTCGAGTATGAGCAGTTCTTC. Residues: CASSQVEYEQFF.

This clone was counted a few times. V is TRBV3-1 (or the pseudogene TRBV3-2) and J is TRBJ2-5; 13 nucleotides match TRBD2. The germline gives CDR1 LGHDT, CDR2 YNNKEL (reference sequence). The CDR3 is made up of 16 amino acids. Trimming at V came to 0 bases and at J to 6 bases, leaving 4 bases not matched to a gene. The CDR3 region is CASSQEGLAGRKTQYF. The CDR3 DNA sequence: TGTGCCAGCAGCCAAGAGGGACTAGCGGGGAGAAAGACCCAGTACTTC.

The CDR3 reads CASTQGDTQYF. The CDR3 DNA follows: TGTGCCAGCACCCAGGGCGATACGCAGTATTTT. This sequence joins TRBV27 and TRBJ2-3; TRBD1 might be the D (5 bases). This CDR3 has 11 residues. Trimming left V 7 bases short and J 6 bases short, with 8 bases between. The germline V gene has CDR1 MNHEY and CDR2 SMNVEV (reference sequence).

The V gene is TRBV4-3, the J gene TRBJ1-5; D unresolved. Per the germline V gene, CDR1 is LGHNA and CDR2 is YSLEER. CDR3 size: 15 residues. Trimming cost V 1 base and J 3 bases, with 10 bases left between them. This CDR3 reads CASSQGVSTNQPQHF. The CDR3 DNA is TGCGCCAGCAGCCAAGGTGTCTCTACCAATCAGCCCCAGCATTTT.

This clone was recorded only once. The chain recombines TRBV3-1 (or the pseudogene TRBV3-2) with TRBJ1-4; a possible D gene is TRBD1 (5 bases). The germline V gene has CDR1 LGHDT and CDR2 YNNKEL (reference sequence). V was clipped by 2 bases and J by 2 bases, with 9 bases between them. The CDR3 runs to 15 residues. CDR3 region: CASSQKGSTNEKLFF. DNA for the CDR3: TGTGCCAGCAGCCAAAAGGGGTCGACTAATGAAAAACTGTTTTTT.

CDR3 in amino acids: CSASRGYEQYF. In DNA form, the CDR3 reads TGCAGTGCTAGTAGGGGTTACGAGCAGTACTTC. The chain employs TRBV20-1 and TRBJ2-7, with D possibly TRBD1 on 5 matching bases. Trimming left V 3 bases short and J 4 bases short, with 7 bases between. This CDR3 is built from 11 residues. Germline CDR1 and CDR2: DFQATT and SNEGSKA (reference sequence).

The chain recombines TRBV15 with TRBJ2-1, with a possible D match to TRBD2 (6 bases). CDR3 length: 14 amino acids. CDR1 and CDR2 (germline): LNHNV, YYDKDF (reference sequence). V lost 3 bases, J lost 5 bases, and 11 bases lay in between. DNA for the CDR3: TGTGCCACCAGCAGGCGGGACGGCAACAATGAGCAGTTCTTC. It specifies CATSRRDGNNEQFF.

This clone was seen once. The V call is TRBV11-1, the J call TRBJ2-7; D not certain. The CDR3 runs to 15 residues. Germline CDR1 SGHAT, CDR2 FQDESV (reference sequence). The ends were cut back, 2 bases at V and 3 bases at J, with 14 bases in the middle. The DNA for the CDR3 is TGTGCCAGCAGCTTAACCCTCGACTCGGGCTACGAGCAGTACTTC. Residues: CASSLTLDSGYEQYF.

This chain uses TRBV4-3 with TRBJ1-6, with 8 nucleotides matching TRBD1. The CDR3 contains 16 residues. Trimming took 0 bases from V and 7 from J; bases not matched to a gene: 5. Germline V gene lookup returns CDR1 LGHNA and CDR2 YSLEER. CDR3: CASSQEGTGYNSPLHF. Here the CDR3 DNA reads TGCGCCAGCAGCCAAGAGGGGACAGGATACAATTCACCCCTCCACTTT.

This chain connects TRBV27 to TRBJ2-7; D gene uncertain. The germline CDR1 and CDR2 sequences are MNHEY and SMNVEV (reference sequence). This CDR3 region has 13 residues. Between the trimmed V and J ends, which lost 4 bases and 4 bases, there was a span of 11 bases. The CDR3 is CASSYSPSYEQYF. CDR3 sequence (DNA): TGTGCCAGCAGTTACAGCCCGTCTTACGAGCAGTACTTC.

J is TRBJ1-5 and V is TRBV24-1, with 8 bases lining up with TRBD1. V trimming: 1 base; J trimming: 4 bases; junction bases outside the gene matches: 8. From germline, CDR1 is KGHDR and CDR2 SFDVKD. The CDR3 has 17 amino acids. The CDR3 DNA reads TGTGCCACCAGTGATTTAAGGGGACAGGACGGTAATCAGCCCCAGCATTTT. This codes for CATSDLRGQDGNQPQHF.

The chain carries TRBV5-1 and TRBJ1-1; no clear D. Germline CDR1 reads SGHRS; CDR2 reads YFSETQ. V was trimmed by 0 bases and J by 1 base, leaving 7 bases between them. This CDR3 has 14 residues. CDR3 amino acids: CASSLDTPNTEAFF. As DNA, the CDR3 is TGCGCCAGCAGCTTGGACACACCGAACACTGAAGCTTTCTTT.